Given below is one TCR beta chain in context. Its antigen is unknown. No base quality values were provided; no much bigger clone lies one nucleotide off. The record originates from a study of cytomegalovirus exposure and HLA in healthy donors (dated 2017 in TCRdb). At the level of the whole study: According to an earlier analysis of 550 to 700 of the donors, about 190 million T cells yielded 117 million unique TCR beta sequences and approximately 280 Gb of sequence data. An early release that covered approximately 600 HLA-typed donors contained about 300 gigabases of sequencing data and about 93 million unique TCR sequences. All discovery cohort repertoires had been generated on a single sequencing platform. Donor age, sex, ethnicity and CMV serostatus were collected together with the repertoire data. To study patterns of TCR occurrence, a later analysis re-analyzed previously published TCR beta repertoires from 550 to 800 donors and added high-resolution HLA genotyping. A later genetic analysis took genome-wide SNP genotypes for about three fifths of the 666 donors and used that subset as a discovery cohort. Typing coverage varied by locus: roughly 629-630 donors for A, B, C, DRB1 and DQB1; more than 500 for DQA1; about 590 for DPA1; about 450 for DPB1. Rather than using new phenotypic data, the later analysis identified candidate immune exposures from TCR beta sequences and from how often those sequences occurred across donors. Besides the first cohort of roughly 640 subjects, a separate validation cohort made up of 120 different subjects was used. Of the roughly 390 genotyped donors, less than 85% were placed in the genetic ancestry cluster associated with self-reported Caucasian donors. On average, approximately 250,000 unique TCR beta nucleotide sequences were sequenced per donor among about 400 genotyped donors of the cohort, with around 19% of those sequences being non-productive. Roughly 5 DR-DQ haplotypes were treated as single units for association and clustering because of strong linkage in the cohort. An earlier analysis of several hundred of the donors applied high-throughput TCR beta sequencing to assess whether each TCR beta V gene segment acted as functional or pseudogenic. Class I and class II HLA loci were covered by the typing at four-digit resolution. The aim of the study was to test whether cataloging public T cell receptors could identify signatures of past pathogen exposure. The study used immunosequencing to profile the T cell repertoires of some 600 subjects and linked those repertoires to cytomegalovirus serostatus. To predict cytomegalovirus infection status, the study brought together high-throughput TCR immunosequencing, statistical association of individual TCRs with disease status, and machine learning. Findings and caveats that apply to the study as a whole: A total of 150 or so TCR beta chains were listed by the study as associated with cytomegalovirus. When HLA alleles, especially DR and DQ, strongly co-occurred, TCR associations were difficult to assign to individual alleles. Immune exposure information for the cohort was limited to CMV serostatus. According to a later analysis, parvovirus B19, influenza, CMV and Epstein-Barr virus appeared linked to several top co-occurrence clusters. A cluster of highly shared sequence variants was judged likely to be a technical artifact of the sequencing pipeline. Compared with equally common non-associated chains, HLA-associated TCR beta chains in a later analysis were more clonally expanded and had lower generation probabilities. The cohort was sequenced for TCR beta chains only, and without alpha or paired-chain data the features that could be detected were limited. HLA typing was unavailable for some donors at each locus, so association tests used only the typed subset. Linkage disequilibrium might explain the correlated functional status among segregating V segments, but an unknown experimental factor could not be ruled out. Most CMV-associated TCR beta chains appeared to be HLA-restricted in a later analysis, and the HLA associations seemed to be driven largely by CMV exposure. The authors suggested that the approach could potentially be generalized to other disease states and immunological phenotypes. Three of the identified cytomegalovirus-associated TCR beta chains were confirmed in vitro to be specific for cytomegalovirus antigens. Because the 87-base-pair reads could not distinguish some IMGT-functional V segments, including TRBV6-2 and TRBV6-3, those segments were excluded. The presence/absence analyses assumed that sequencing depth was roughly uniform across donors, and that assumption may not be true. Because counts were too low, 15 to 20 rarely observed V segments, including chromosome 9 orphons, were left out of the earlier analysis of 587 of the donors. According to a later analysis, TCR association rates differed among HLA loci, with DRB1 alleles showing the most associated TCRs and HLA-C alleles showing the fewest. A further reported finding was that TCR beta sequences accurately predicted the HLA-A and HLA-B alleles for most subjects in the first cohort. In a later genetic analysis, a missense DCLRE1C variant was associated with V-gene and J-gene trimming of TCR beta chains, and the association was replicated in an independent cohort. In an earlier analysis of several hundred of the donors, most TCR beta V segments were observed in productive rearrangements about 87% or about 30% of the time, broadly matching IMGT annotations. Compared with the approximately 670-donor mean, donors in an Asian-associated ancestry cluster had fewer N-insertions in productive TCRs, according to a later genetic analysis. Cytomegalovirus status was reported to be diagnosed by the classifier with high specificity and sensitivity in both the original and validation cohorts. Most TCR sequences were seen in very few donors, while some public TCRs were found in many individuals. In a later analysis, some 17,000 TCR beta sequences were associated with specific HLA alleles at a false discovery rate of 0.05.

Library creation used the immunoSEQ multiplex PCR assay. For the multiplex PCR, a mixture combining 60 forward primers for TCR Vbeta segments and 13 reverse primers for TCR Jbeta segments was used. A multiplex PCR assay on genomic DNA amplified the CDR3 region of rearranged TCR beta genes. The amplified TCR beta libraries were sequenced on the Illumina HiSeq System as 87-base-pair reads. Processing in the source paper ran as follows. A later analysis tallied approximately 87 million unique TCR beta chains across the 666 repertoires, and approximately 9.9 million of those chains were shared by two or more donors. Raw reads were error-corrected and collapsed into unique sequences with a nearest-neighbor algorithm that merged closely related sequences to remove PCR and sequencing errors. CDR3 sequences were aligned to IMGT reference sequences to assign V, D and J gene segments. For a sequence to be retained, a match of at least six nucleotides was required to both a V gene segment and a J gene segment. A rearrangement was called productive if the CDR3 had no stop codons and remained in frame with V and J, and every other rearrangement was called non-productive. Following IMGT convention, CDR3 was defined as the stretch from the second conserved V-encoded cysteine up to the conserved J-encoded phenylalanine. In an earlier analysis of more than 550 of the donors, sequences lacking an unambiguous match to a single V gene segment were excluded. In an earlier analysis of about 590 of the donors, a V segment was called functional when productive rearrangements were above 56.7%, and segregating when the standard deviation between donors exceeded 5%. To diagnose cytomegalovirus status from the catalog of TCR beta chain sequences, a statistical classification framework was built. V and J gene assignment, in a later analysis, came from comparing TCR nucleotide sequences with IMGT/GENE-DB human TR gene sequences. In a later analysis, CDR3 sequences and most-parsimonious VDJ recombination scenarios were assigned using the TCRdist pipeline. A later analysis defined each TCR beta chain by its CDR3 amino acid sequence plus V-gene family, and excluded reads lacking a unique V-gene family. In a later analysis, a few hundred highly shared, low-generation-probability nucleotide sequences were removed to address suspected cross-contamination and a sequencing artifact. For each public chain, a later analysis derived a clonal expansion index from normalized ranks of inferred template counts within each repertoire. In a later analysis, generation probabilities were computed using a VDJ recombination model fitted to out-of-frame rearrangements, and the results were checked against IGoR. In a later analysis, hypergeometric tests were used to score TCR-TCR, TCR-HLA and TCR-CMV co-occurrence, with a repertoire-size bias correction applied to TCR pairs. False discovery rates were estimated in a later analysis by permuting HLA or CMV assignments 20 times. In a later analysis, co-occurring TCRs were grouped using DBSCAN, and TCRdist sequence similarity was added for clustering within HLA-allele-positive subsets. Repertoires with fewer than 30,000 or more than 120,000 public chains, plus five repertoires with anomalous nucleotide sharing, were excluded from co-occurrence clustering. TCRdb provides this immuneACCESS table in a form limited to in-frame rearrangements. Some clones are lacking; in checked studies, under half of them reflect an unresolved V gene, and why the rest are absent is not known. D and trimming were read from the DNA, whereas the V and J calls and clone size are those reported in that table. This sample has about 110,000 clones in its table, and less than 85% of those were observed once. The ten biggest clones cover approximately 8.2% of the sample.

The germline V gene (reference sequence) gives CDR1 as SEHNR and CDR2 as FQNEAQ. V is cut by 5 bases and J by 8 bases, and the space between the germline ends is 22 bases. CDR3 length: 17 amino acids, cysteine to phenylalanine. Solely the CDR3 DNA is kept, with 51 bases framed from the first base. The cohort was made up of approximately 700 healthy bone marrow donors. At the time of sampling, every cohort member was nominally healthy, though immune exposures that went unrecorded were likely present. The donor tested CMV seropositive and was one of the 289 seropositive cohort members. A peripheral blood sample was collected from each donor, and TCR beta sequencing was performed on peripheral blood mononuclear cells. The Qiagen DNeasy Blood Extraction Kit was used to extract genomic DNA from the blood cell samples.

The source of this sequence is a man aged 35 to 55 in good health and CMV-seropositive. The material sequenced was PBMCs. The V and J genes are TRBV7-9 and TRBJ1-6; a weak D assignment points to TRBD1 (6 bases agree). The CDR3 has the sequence CASSDGARGFTYSPLHF. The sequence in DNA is TGTGCCAGCAGCGATGGAGCAAGGGGGTTTACGTATTCACCCCTCCACTTT.